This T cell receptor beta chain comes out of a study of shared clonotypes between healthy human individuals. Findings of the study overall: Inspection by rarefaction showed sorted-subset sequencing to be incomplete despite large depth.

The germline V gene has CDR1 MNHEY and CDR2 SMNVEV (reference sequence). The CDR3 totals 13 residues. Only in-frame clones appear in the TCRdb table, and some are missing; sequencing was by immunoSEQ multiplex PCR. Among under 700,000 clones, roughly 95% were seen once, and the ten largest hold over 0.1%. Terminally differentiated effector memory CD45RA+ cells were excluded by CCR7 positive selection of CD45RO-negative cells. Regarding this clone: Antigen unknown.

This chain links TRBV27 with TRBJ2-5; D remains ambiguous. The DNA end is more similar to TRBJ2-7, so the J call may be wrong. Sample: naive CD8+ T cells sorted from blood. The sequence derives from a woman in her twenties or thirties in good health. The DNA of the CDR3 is TGTGCCAGCAGTGGCAGCTCCTATGGCGAGCAGTACTTC. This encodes CASSGSSYGEQYF.